This entry lists 18 T cell receptor beta chains sequenced from one sample in a study of T cells in localized non-small cell lung cancer. The assay was immunoSEQ multiplex PCR, and TCRdb's table has in-frame clones only and misses some. The table has about 48,000 clones, 70% to 85% seen once. Here the sequenced sample was peripheral blood, taken before any cancer treatment. The receptors originated from a man aged 35-69 years with stage I squamous cell lung carcinoma.

In this sample, this clone turned up a few times. This chain joins TRBV6-6 and TRBJ2-1; D is possibly TRBD1 (6 bases). Per the germline V gene, CDR1 is MNHNY and CDR2 is SVGAGI (reference sequence). The CDR3 is made up of 13 amino acids. The ends were cut back, 4 bases at V and 6 bases at J, with 10 bases in the middle. CDR3 region: CASSLTGSNEQFF. DNA of the CDR3: TGTGCCAGCAGTTTGACAGGTAGCAATGAGCAGTTCTTC.

The genes are TRBV10-1 and TRBJ2-7; D might be TRBD2 (5 bases). This CDR3 is 15 amino acids long. CDR1 and CDR2 from the germline V gene are WNHNN and SYGVQD (reference sequence). V gave up 10 bases and J gave up 4 bases, with 23 bases separating them. CDR3 region: CAIPVTDGNTYEQYF. DNA of the CDR3: TGCGCCATCCCTGTGACGGACGGGAATACATACGAGCAGTACTTC.

The chain couples TRBV19 to TRBJ1-5; 7 bases agree with TRBD1. The length of the CDR3 is 15 residues. From germline, CDR1 is LNHDA and CDR2 SQIVND (reference sequence). Trimming cost V 5 bases and J 7 bases; bases outside gene matches: 11. The CDR3 loop reads CASSPERGRWQPQHF. The CDR3 region has the DNA TGTGCCAGTAGTCCCGAGAGGGGGCGGTGGCAGCCCCAGCATTTT.

The chain recombines TRBV6-1 with TRBJ2-5; TRBD1 aligns across 8 bases. V shed 6 bases and J 3 bases; nucleotides not matched to a gene: 9. CDR3 size: 15 residues. The germline gives CDR1 MNHNS, CDR2 SASEGT. CDR3 bases: TGTGCCAGCAGCCCTTGGGCGACAGGGGAAGAGACCCAGTACTTC. It codes for CASSPWATGEETQYF.

The chain is built from TRBV2 and TRBJ2-3; tentatively, D is TRBD2 (5 bases). There are 14 residues in the CDR3. Germline values: CDR1 SNHLY, CDR2 FYNNEI. Trimming pared 5 bases from V and 4 bases from J, leaving 13 bases between. The CDR3 spells CASSSYRGSDTQYF. The CDR3 DNA reads as TGTGCCAGCAGTAGTTATCGGGGTTCAGATACGCAGTATTTT.

This clone has a handful of counts. The chain recombines TRBV25-1 with TRBJ2-7; a possible D gene is TRBD1 (6 bases). In germline, CDR1 is MGHDK, CDR2 SYGVNS. CDR3 length equals 13 residues. V was cut by 4 bases and J by 2 bases, with 9 bases left in between. CDR3 DNA sequence: TGTGCCAGCAGTGGGACAGTGACCTACGAGCAGTACTTC. Its translation: CASSGTVTYEQYF.

The chain recombines TRBV6-1 with TRBJ2-4; D might be TRBD2 (5 bases). V lost 4 bases and J lost 2, with 15 bases in between. The CDR3 is made up of 16 amino acids. Germline V gene lookup returns CDR1 MNHNS and CDR2 SASEGT. The CDR3 here is CASSVLPWEPKNIQYF. CDR3 nucleotide sequence: TGTGCCAGCAGTGTCCTCCCCTGGGAGCCCAAAAACATTCAGTACTTC.

This chain uses TRBV7-3 with TRBJ1-1; 9 positions agree with TRBD1. J lost 4 bases, V lost 2 bases, and 2 bases had no gene match. CDR3 length: 14 amino acids. Germline CDR1 reads SGHTA; CDR2 reads FQGTGA. The CDR3 reads CASSLGQGSTEAFF. CDR3 in DNA: TGTGCCAGCAGCTTAGGACAGGGGAGCACTGAAGCTTTCTTT.

The table lists this clone with a few counts. The rearrangement links TRBV10-3 to TRBJ2-3, with a weak D call TRBD2 (5 bases). The V and J ends lost 6 bases and 2 bases respectively, with 12 bases between them. This CDR3 comprises 14 residues. Looked up from germline, CDR1 is ENHRY and CDR2 is SYGVKD. The CDR3 coding sequence is TGTGCCATCAGCCCAGGACTTCCCACAGATACGCAGTATTTT. This codes for CAISPGLPTDTQYF.

This sequence joins TRBV10-3 and TRBJ2-1, with D possibly TRBD2 on 5 matching bases. The CDR3 extends over 13 amino acids. The germline V gene has CDR1 ENHRY and CDR2 SYGVKD. Trimming removed 6 bases from V and 5 bases from J, with 11 bases in between. The CDR3 sequence is CAISPGTNNEQFF. CDR3 coding DNA: TGTGCCATCAGCCCGGGAACTAACAATGAGCAGTTCTTC.

This clone was counted a single time. J is TRBJ1-2 and V is TRBV7-9, with D possibly matching TRBD1 (5 bases). The CDR3 is 11 residues long. Trimming cost V 9 bases and J 2 bases, with 7 bases left between them. Germline assignment: CDR1 SEHNR and CDR2 FQNEAQ (reference sequence). CDR3 protein: CASGGNYGYTF. CDR3 DNA: TGTGCCAGTGGGGGGAACTATGGCTACACCTTC.

This chain joins TRBV28 and TRBJ2-7; TRBD1 matches 11 bases. The V gene end was trimmed by 4 bases and the J gene end by 5 bases; junction bases not matched to a gene: 13. This CDR3 contains 17 residues. Germline lookup yields CDR1 MDHEN and CDR2 SYDVKM. The CDR3 DNA is TGTGCCAGCAGTTCTCTGGGCGGGGGACAGGGGGATGACGAGCAGTACTTC. This gives the protein CASSSLGGGQGDDEQYF.

The V gene is TRBV14, the J gene TRBJ1-4; 7 positions match TRBD1. V lost 4 bases, J lost 8 bases, and 4 bases stayed unmatched. Germline CDR1 SGHDN, CDR2 FVKESK. The CDR3 sequence is 13 residues long. This CDR3 reads CASSPGGREKLFF. CDR3 nucleotide sequence: TGTGCCAGCAGCCCAGGGGGTCGGGAAAAACTGTTTTTT.

The rearrangement joins TRBV4-2 to TRBJ2-3, with TRBD2 identical over 10 bases. CDR1 and CDR2 from the germline V gene are LGHNA and YNFKEQ. This CDR3 has 20 residues. The V and J ends lost 0 bases and 0 bases, in that order; junction bases with no gene match: 12. The CDR3 DNA reads as TGTGCCAGCAGCCAAGACCCAACCTTCGCTAGCGGGGGCAGCACAGATACGCAGTATTTT. It specifies CASSQDPTFASGGSTDTQYF.

The gene calls are TRBV18 and TRBJ1-4; D not resolved. Germline CDR1 is KGHSH and CDR2 is LQKENI. The CDR3 contains 15 residues. Trimming left V 6 bases short and J 0 bases short, with 11 bases between. The CDR3 region has the DNA TGTGCCAGCTCGCCCCGGTCAGCAACTAATGAAAAACTGTTTTTT. This sequence encodes CASSPRSATNEKLFF.

Concerning this clone: The same CDR3 can be traced to other DNA sequences in this sample. The chain couples TRBV5-6 to TRBJ2-6, with no clear D. V lost 2 bases and J 0 bases, leaving 0 bases between the germline ends. This CDR3 region has 13 residues. Per the germline V gene, CDR1 is SGHDT and CDR2 is YYEEEE. CDR3 amino acids: CASSFSGANVLTF. The CDR3 bases are TGTGCCAGCAGCTTCTCTGGGGCCAACGTCCTGACTTTC.

Remarks on this clone: Other DNA sequences in the sample encode the same CDR3. V and J are TRBV7-2 and TRBJ2-7, with D possibly called TRBD1 or TRBD2 (5 bases each). The CDR3 contains 15 residues. Looked up from germline, CDR1 is SGHTA and CDR2 is FQGNSA. Trimming removed 3 bases from V and 3 bases from J, with 15 bases in between. In DNA form, the CDR3 reads TGTGCCAGCAGCTTGGGGGTAGGCCCCCTCTACGAGCAGTACTTC. Protein product: CASSLGVGPLYEQYF.

The V call is TRBV30, the J call TRBJ1-2, with 9 bases fitting TRBD1. Germline V gene data show CDR1 as GTSNPN and CDR2 as SVGIG (reference sequence). Trimming removed 2 bases from V and 12 bases from J; junction bases left unmatched: 4. This CDR3 spans 11 amino acids. In DNA, the CDR3 is TGTGCCTGGAGTTTGACAGGGGGTCACACCTTC. This encodes CAWSLTGGHTF.